This entry describes one TCR beta chain. The source of the sample is a study of shared T cell receptors in the human thymus. The repertoire was sequenced with immunoSEQ multiplex PCR; TCRdb's copy has only in-frame clones and lacks some. The table includes hundreds of thousands of clones, roughly 74% detected once. These data were also filed under a second study, of human thymus T cells. Turning to that study: V and J gene usage appeared biased in thymic and blood repertoires. Related work showed strongly overlapping thymic repertoires across unrelated individuals.

This sequence was found in a boy under two years old with a congenital heart defect. The source material was thymocytes.

This CDR3 reads CASSQVGHRPMMVNTEAFF. The CDR3, as DNA: TGCGCCAGCAGCCAAGTTGGGCACCGGCCGATGATGGTGAACACTGAAGCTTTCTTT. V gene TRBV4-3 combines with J gene TRBJ1-1; D gene uncertain. V lost 1 base and J 0 bases, leaving 21 bases between the germline ends. The CDR3 is made up of 19 amino acids. Looked up from germline, CDR1 is LGHNA and CDR2 is YSLEER.